This T cell receptor beta chain was profiled in a study of OX40 agonist ivuxolimab in advanced cancers. About the study: Patients' therapy was ivuxolimab, an antibody that acts as an agonist of OX40 (CD134).

Study conclusions and caveats: Partly responding patients at 0.1-3.0 mg/kg showed some of the smallest clonal expansion.

This clone appeared a few times. Its antigen is not known. Germline loops: CDR1 SGHTA, CDR2 FQGNSA. The length of the CDR3 is 15 residues. V shed 4 bases, J shed 3 bases, and the junction held 3 bases outside the gene matches. Assay: immunoSEQ multiplex PCR; the TCRdb copy retains only in-frame clones and omits some. The sample shows roughly 38,000 clones, roughly 69% of them seen only once. Sequences were derived from CD4+ or CD8+ T cells sorted from blood, sampled in a trial of the OX40 agonist ivuxolimab. V usage is TRBV7-2 and J usage is TRBJ2-1; TRBD1 agrees at 10 bases. This receptor was obtained from an adult with an advanced solid tumor such as melanoma, head and neck, liver or kidney cancer. CDR3 region: CASSSRDRGYNEQFF. The DNA for the CDR3 is TGTGCCAGCAGCTCAAGGGACAGGGGCTACAATGAGCAGTTCTTC.